These T cell receptor beta chains were read from a single sample in a study of T cell repertoires in cytomegalovirus infection. MiXCR was run by TCRdb on the reads, yielding one entry per CDR3 protein. The table shows some 180,000 distinct CDR3 sequences, with approximately 18% occurring only once. The sequencing input was CD8+ T cells from PBMCs. The receptors here all came from a human donor in good health (CMV status not recorded). Some clones in this sample may be carry-over from other donors' samples. Both conserved end residues are part of each CDR3. The D gene is left open where the match is weak. Some rows have no size entry. The others give once, few or many, or a class for an expanded clone.

clone size,D gene,V gene,J gene,CDR3 DNA,CDR3 protein
.,.,TRBV29-1,TRBJ2-7,TGCAGCGCAGGGGCAGGATACGAGCAGTACTTC,CSAGAGYEQYF
.,.,TRBV20-1,TRBJ1-3,TGCAGTGCTACACCCCTGGGCTCTGGAAACACCATATATTTT,CSATPLGSGNTIYF
many,.,TRBV7-8,TRBJ2-3,TGTGCCAGCAGCTTGGCCCTAACAGGGTTTCCAGATACGCAGTATTTT,CASSLALTGFPDTQYF
.,.,TRBV2,TRBJ2-1,TGTGCCAGCGCAAGCCACCACGCACCCTACAATGAGCAGTTCTTC,CASASHHAPYNEQFF
many,.,TRBV28,TRBJ2-5,TGTGCCAGCAGTCGTTCGTACCAAGAGACCCAGTACTTC,CASSRSYQETQYF
many,TRBD1,TRBV2,TRBJ2-5,TGTGCCAGCAGGACGTTACGGGACAGGGACCTTGAAGAGACCCAGTACTTC,CASRTLRDRDLEETQYF
few,.,TRBV20-1,TRBJ2-7,TGCAGTGCTAGTTTACTCCATAGAAGCTACGAGCAGTACTTC,CSASLLHRSYEQYF
.,.,TRBV6-4,TRBJ2-2,TGTGCCAGCAGTGACTGGGTGGGAAACACCGGGGAGCTGTTTTTT,CASSDWVGNTGELFF
few,TRBD2,TRBV29-1,TRBJ2-3,TGCAGCGTTGAAGATGGGTTGGGACTAGCGGCCGTGAATACGCAGTATTTT,CSVEDGLGLAAVNTQYF
.,.,TRBV7-9,TRBJ2-1,TGTGCCAGCCGACCCCGGTGGGGTGAGCAGTTCTTC,CASRPRWGEQFF
few,.,TRBV2,TRBJ2-3,TGTGCCAGCCCAGGGACCCCTGGTACGCAGTATTTT,CASPGTPGTQYF
.,.,TRBV7-9,TRBJ1-2,TGTGCCAGCAGCCCTACAATCCTTAACTATGGCTACACCTTC,CASSPTILNYGYTF
.,.,TRBV4-1,TRBJ1-5,TGCGCCAGCAGCCAAGTGGGGCCGAATCAGCCCCAGCATTTT,CASSQVGPNQPQHF
.,TRBD1,TRBV7-9,TRBJ2-7,TGTGCCAGCACCCGGGACAGCTCCTACGAGCAGTACTTC,CASTRDSSYEQYF
.,TRBD1,TRBV7-9,TRBJ1-1,TGTGCCAGCATCTGGAGGACAGGCGTGAACACTGAAGCTTTCTTT,CASIWRTGVNTEAFF
few,TRBD1,TRBV28,TRBJ2-1,TGTGCCAGCAGGGGGGGGACAGGGGCGGCCTACAATGAGCAGTTCTTC,CASRGGTGAAYNEQFF
many,TRBD2,TRBV6-6,TRBJ2-7,TGTGCCAGCAGTCAGGGGACTAGCGGCTCCTACGAGCAGTACTTC,CASSQGTSGSYEQYF
.,TRBD1,TRBV6-5,TRBJ1-2,TGTGCCAGCAGTTACTCCGGGACAGATGGCTACACCTTC,CASSYSGTDGYTF
.,TRBD1,TRBV12-3/TRBV12-4,TRBJ2-1,TGTGCCAGCAGTACAGGGGGCTCCTACAATGAGCAGTTCTTC,CASSTGGSYNEQFF
few,TRBD1,TRBV7-9,TRBJ2-5,TGTGCCAGCACCTTAGGACAGGCCGAGCAAGAGACCCAGTACTTC,CASTLGQAEQETQYF
.,.,TRBV7-9,TRBJ2-1,TGTGCCAGCAGTACGTTTGGGGAGGCGTACAATGAGCAGTTCTTC,CASSTFGEAYNEQFF
.,.,TRBV7-9,TRBJ1-2,TGTGCCAGCAGCCCGCCACTATTGGTCCGGGGGCGAGATGGCTACACCTTC,CASSPPLLVRGRDGYTF
few,TRBD1,TRBV6-2/TRBV6-3,TRBJ1-2,TGTGCCAGCAGTTCCATACCAGCCCGGGACAGGGAAGAGGGCTACACCTTC,CASSSIPARDREEGYTF
few,TRBD1,TRBV6-2/TRBV6-3,TRBJ2-2,TGTGCCAGCAGTTACCCGACAGGGGGCACCGGGGAGCTGTTTTTT,CASSYPTGGTGELFF
few,.,TRBV6-6,TRBJ1-3,TGTGCCAGCAGCCCCGGGACACCCTCTGGAAACACCATATATTTT,CASSPGTPSGNTIYF
once,TRBD2,TRBV6-2/TRBV6-3,TRBJ2-3,TGTGCCAGCAGTTTTCGACTAGCGGGGCTCTCAGATACGCAGTATTTT,CASSFRLAGLSDTQYF
few,.,TRBV28,TRBJ2-7,TGTGCCAGCACCTCCTGGGGGCCTGAGATCCCCTACGAGCAGTACTTC,CASTSWGPEIPYEQYF
.,TRBD2,TRBV20-1,TRBJ2-5,TGCAGTGCTAGACAGGGAGGGGAGACCCAGTACTTC,CSARQGGETQYF
many,.,TRBV6-2/TRBV6-3,TRBJ1-5,TGTGCCAGCAGTTACAGCCTCAGGGGTAATCAGCCCCAGCATTTT,CASSYSLRGNQPQHF
few,.,TRBV7-8,TRBJ2-4,TGTGCCAGCAGCTTAAGGGAAGGCAAAGCAGCCAAAAACATTCAGTACTTC,CASSLREGKAAKNIQYF
few,.,TRBV4-3,TRBJ2-2,TGCGCCAGCAGCCAAGTCTCGGGCTACACCGGGGAGCTGTTTTTT,CASSQVSGYTGELFF
few,TRBD1,TRBV15,TRBJ2-2,TGTGCCACCAGCAGAGAGATGCAGGGGGTGAACACCGGGGAGCTGTTTTTT,CATSREMQGVNTGELFF
many,.,TRBV28,TRBJ1-1,TGTGCCAGCAGTTTGTGGACAGATTCGAACACTGAAGCTTTCTTT,CASSLWTDSNTEAFF
.,.,TRBV7-6,TRBJ2-2,TGTGCCAGCACCTCTAGCGGGGAGCTGTTTTTT,CASTSSGELFF
many,.,TRBV12-3/TRBV12-4,TRBJ2-1,TGTGCCAGCAGTACGTCCCGGGAGCAGTTCTTC,CASSTSREQFF
.,.,TRBV19,TRBJ2-7,TGTGCCAGCTCCCCGATGGGGGGGCTCTACGAGCAGTACTTC,CASSPMGGLYEQYF
.,TRBD1,TRBV7-9,TRBJ1-2,TGTGCCTCTACTTCCGTGACAGGGTACTATGGCTACACCTTC,CASTSVTGYYGYTF
few,.,TRBV28,TRBJ1-1,TGTGCCAGCAGTTTCCCCTTCGCCATGAACACTGAAGCTTTCTTT,CASSFPFAMNTEAFF
few,.,TRBV24-1,TRBJ2-3,TGTGCCACCAGTGATTTTGGCTCTAGCACAGATACGCAGTATTTT,CATSDFGSSTDTQYF
.,.,TRBV4-1,TRBJ2-1,TGCGCCAGCAACTCCAACAATGAGCAGTTCTTC,CASNSNNEQFF
few,TRBD1,TRBV6-6,TRBJ1-3,TGTGCCAGCAACAGGGGGCCCTCTGGAAACACCATATATTTT,CASNRGPSGNTIYF
.,.,TRBV11-1,TRBJ1-1,TGTGCCAGCAGCTTAGTCGGGTACCCTGAAGCTTTCTTT,CASSLVGYPEAFF
few,TRBD2,TRBV5-1,TRBJ2-3,TGCGCCAGCAGCTGGACTAGACGCACAGATACGCAGTATTTT,CASSWTRRTDTQYF
medium-sized,.,TRBV7-8,TRBJ2-2,TGTGCCAGCAGCTCGAGCCTTCACGCGAACACCGGGGAGCTGTTTTTT,CASSSSLHANTGELFF
.,.,TRBV29-1,TRBJ1-4,TGCAGCGTTTCTACGACAGACTTTAATGAAAAACTGTTTTTT,CSVSTTDFNEKLFF
.,TRBD1,TRBV9,TRBJ1-2,TGTGCCAGCAGGGACAGGGAATCCCTTGGCTACACCTTT,CASRDRESLGYTF
few,.,TRBV29-1,TRBJ1-2,TGCAGCGTTGACGCCGGACCTTCCAGCTACACCTTC,CSVDAGPSSYTF
few,.,TRBV28,TRBJ2-7,TGTGCCAGCAGTTTCGACAGAATCTACGAGCAGTACTTC,CASSFDRIYEQYF
.,.,TRBV30,TRBJ1-5,TGTGCCTGGAGTGTACCCGATCAGCCCCAGCATTTT,CAWSVPDQPQHF
many,.,TRBV7-9,TRBJ2-1,TGTGCCAGTTTCTACAATGAGCAGTTCTTC,CASFYNEQFF
many,.,TRBV7-2,TRBJ2-5,TGTGCCAGCAGCCCCCTCCCCCACAACAGCTACACCCAAGAGACCCAGTACTTC,CASSPLPHNSYTQETQYF
.,.,TRBV15,TRBJ1-1,TGTGCCACCAGCAGCACAGGACTTCGATTGGGCACTGAAGCTTTCTTT,CATSSTGLRLGTEAFF
.,.,TRBV6-2/TRBV6-3,TRBJ1-5,TGTGCCAGCAGTCCCGGGAGGGGCGGCAATCAGCCCCAGCATTTT,CASSPGRGGNQPQHF
.,.,TRBV14,TRBJ2-2,TGTGCCAGCAGCCAAGTGAGCACCGGGGAGCTGTTTTTT,CASSQVSTGELFF
once,TRBD2,TRBV4-1,TRBJ2-3,TGCGCCAGCAGCCTGGGACTAGCGGGGGGCCCTGGTACGCAGTATTTT,CASSLGLAGGPGTQYF
few,TRBD1,TRBV7-9,TRBJ2-2,TGTGCCAGCCGCGACAGGGCCGTCACCGGGGAGCTGTTTTTT,CASRDRAVTGELFF
.,TRBD1,TRBV11-2,TRBJ1-2,TGTGCCAGCAGCCTAGACAGGGGGGATACTAACTATGGCTACACCTTC,CASSLDRGDTNYGYTF
few,.,TRBV7-9,TRBJ1-6,TGTGCCAGCAGCTCTTTGGACGGATCTAATTCACCCCTCCACTTT,CASSSLDGSNSPLHF
few,.,TRBV11-1,TRBJ2-5,TGTGCCAGCAGCTCTTGGAGAGGGGGTATTTCGGAGACCCAGTACTTC,CASSSWRGGISETQYF
.,.,TRBV6-6,TRBJ1-4,TGTGCCAGCAGCCGCCGACGGGAAATTAATGAAAAACTGTTTTTT,CASSRRREINEKLFF